What follows describes a single TCR beta chain. As yet, its antigen is unknown. The sample is drawn from a study of brain metastases from non-small cell lung cancer. Whole-study results and caveats: Paired brain metastases and primary tumors largely shared TCR repertoires. T-cell infiltration was lower in brain metastases than primaries (P < 0.001). T-cell clones appeared expanded in around 61% of brain metastases relative to matched primary tumors.

Measured with immunoSEQ multiplex PCR; TCRdb has only the in-frame clones, and not every one. The table includes 4,600 or so clones, more than 70% detected once. The sample consisted of tissue from a brain metastasis. The sequence was obtained from a donor aged 40 or over with non-small cell lung cancer.

The CDR3 DNA sequence: TGTGCCAGCAGCCGGACTAGTGGGGGGATCCATGAGCAGTTCTTC. Residues: CASSRTSGGIHEQFF. V and J are TRBV9 and TRBJ2-1, with 7 bases aligning to TRBD2. Germline-derived CDR1 and CDR2 are SGDLS and YYNGEE. This CDR3 is 15 amino acids long. Trimming cost V 4 bases and J 8 bases; bases outside gene matches: 12.